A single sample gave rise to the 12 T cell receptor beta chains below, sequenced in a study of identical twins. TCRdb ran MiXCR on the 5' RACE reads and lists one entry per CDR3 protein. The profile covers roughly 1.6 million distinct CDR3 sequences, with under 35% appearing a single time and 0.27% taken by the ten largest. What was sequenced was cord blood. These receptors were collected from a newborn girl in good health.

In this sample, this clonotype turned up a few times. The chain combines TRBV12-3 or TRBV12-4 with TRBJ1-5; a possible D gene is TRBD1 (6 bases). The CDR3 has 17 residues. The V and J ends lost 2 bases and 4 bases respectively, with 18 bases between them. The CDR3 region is CASSLIFLGGVNQPQHF. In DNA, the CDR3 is TGTGCCAGCAGTTTAATCTTTTTAGGGGGAGTAAATCAGCCCCAGCATTTT.

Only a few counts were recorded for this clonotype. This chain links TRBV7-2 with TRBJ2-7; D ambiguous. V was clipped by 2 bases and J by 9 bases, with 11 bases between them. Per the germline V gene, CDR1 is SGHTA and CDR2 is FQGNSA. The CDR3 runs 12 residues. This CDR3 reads CASSLYPPGQYF. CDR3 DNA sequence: TGTGCCAGCAGCTTATACCCCCCTGGGCAGTACTTC. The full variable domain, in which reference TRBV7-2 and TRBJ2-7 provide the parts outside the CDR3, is GAGVSQSPSNKVTEKGKDVELRCDPISGHTALYWYRQSLGQGLEFLIYFQGNSAPDKSGLPSDRFSAERTGGSVSTLTIQRTQQEDSAVYLCASSLYPPGQYFGPGTRLTVT.

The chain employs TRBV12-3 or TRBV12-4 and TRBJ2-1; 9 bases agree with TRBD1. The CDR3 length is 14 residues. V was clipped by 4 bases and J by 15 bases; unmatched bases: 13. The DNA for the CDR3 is TGTGCCAGCAGTTCGTCGGACAGGGGCCATCTCAGGTTCTTC. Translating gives CASSSSDRGHLRFF.

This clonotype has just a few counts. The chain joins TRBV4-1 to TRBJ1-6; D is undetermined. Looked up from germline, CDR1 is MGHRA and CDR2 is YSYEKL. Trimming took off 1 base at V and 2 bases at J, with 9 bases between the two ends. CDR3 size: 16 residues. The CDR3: CASSQVGSPYNSPLHF. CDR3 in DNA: TGCGCCAGCAGCCAAGTAGGCAGTCCCTATAATTCACCCCTCCACTTT.

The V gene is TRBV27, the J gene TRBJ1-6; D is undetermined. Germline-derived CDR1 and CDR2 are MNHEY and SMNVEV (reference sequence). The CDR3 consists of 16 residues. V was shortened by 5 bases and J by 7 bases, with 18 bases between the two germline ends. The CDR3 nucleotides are TGTGCCAGCAGTCCGCTCCGGACGGGTAGAAATTCACCCCTCCACTTT. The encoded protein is CASSPLRTGRNSPLHF.

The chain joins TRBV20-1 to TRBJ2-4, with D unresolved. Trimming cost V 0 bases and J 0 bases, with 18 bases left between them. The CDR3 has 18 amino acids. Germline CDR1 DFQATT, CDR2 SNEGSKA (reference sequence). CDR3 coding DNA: TGCAGTGCTAGAGAAGGGAAGACGCCGATTCTAGCCAAAAACATTCAGTACTTC. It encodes CSAREGKTPILAKNIQYF.

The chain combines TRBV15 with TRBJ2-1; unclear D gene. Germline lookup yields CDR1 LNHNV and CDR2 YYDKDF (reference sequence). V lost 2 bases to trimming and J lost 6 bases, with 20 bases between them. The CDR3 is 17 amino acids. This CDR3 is CATSRIRRIEMGNEQFF. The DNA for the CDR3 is TGTGCCACCAGCAGAATACGAAGAATAGAGATGGGCAATGAGCAGTTCTTC.

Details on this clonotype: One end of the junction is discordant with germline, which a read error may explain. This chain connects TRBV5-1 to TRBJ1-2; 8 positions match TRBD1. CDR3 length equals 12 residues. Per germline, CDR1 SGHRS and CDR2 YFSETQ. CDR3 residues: CARSGQGYGYTF. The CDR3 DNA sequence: TGCGCCCGCAGCGGACAGGGCTATGGCTACACCTTC.

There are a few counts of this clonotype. Here the CDR3 DNA reads TGTGCCAGCAGTTCCCTCACGACAGGTTTCTCCTACGAGCAGTACTTC. Translating it yields CASSSLTTGFSYEQYF. V gene TRBV28 combines with J gene TRBJ2-7; perhaps TRBD1 as D (6 bases). Germline CDR1 is MDHEN and CDR2 is SYDVKM. CDR3 size: 16 residues. V was trimmed by 4 bases and J by 0 bases, leaving 16 bases between them.

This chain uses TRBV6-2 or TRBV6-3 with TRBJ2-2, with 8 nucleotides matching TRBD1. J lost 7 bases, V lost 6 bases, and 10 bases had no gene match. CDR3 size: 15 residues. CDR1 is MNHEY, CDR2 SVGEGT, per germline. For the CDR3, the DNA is TGTGCCAGCAGGCATCACCGGGACAGGATCGGGGAGCTGTTTTTT. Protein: CASRHHRDRIGELFF.

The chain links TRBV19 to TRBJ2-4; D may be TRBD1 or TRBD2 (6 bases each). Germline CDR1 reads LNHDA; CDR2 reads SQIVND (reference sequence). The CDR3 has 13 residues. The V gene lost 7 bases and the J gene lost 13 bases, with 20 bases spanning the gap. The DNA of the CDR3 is TGTGCCAGTATGGAGGGGGTGAGGAATGAGCAGTACTTC. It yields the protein CASMEGVRNEQYF. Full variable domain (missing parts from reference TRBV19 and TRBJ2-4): DGGITQSPKYLFRKEGQNVTLSCEQNLNHDAMYWYRQDPGQGLRLIYYSQIVNDFQKGDIAEGYSVSREKKESFPLTVTSAQKNPTAFYLCASMEGVRNEQYFGAGTRLSVL.

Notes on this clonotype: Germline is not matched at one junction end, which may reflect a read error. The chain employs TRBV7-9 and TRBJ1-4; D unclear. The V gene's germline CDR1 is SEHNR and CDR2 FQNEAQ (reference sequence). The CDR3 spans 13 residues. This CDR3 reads CASSSGVNGKLFF. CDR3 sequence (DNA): TGTGCCAGCAGCTCCGGAGTAAATGGAAAACTGTTTTTT.